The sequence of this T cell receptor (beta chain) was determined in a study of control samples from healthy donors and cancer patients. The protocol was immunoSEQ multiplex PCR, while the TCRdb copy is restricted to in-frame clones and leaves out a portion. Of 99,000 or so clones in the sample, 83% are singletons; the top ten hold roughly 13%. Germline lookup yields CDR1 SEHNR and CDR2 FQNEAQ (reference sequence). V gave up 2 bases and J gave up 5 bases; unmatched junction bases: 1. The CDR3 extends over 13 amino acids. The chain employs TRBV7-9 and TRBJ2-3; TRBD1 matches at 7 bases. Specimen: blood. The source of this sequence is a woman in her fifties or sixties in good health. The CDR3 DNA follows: TGTGCCAGCAGCTTACAGGGGGAAGATACGCAGTATTTT. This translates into CASSLQGEDTQYF.